This is a list of T cell receptor beta chains from one sample in a study of cytomegalovirus exposure and HLA in healthy donors. TCRdb's copy holds only in-frame clones and misses some; the assay was immunoSEQ multiplex PCR. Of about 80,000 clones in the sample, around 67% are singletons; the top ten hold around 7%. Sequenced sample: PBMCs. Receptors originate from a woman in her 50s in good health and CMV-seropositive. CDR3s include the opening cysteine and the closing phenylalanine or tryptophan. A D gene is named only where the DNA matches it firmly. Size values are once, few and many counts, or a class for expanded clones, and some rows have none.

TGCGCCAGCAGCCACATACAGGGACCCGGCTTTGGGTACACCTTC CASSHIQGPGFGYTF TRBJ1-2 15 TRBV4-1 . .
TGTGCCACCAACCTTCAGGCGTACTATAATTCACCCCTCCACTTT CATNLQAYYNSPLHF TRBJ1-6 15 TRBV6-1 . .
TGTGCCAGCATAAGCGGACAGGGCACACAAAAGACCGGGGAGCTGTTTTTT CASISGQGTQKTGELFF TRBJ2-2 17 TRBV2 few TRBD1
TGCGCCAGCAGCTTGCGCCAGGATAATTCACCCCTCCACTTT CASSLRQDNSPLHF TRBJ1-6 14 TRBV5-1 . .
TGTGCCAGCACTTCCCAGACAGGACAGGCAGATACGCAGTATTTT CASTSQTGQADTQYF TRBJ2-3 15 TRBV6-6 . TRBD1
TGTGCCTGGAGTGTACAGGTAAACACTGAAGCTTTCTTT CAWSVQVNTEAFF TRBJ1-1 13 TRBV30 . .
TGCAGCGTTGGGGGGACAGGGGGCTTCGGGGAGCTGTTTTTT CSVGGTGGFGELFF TRBJ2-2 14 TRBV29-1 . TRBD1
TGTGCCAGCAGTTCTAGGGAGCAAGAGACCCAGTACTTC CASSSREQETQYF TRBJ2-5 13 TRBV28 . .
TGCGCCAGCAGGCCCGGTCACGGTTACGAGCAGTACTTC CASRPGHGYEQYF TRBJ2-7 13 TRBV5-1 . .
TGTGCCAGCACCGAGTCATCGGGGGTAAATGGCTACACCTTC CASTESSGVNGYTF TRBJ1-2 14 TRBV9 . .
TGTGCCAGCAGCTCAATAACAGGGAGTCCTCCGCAGTATTTT CASSSITGSPPQYF TRBJ2-3 14 TRBV11-2 once .
TGTGCCAGTAGGTTGACAGTGATGCATGAAAAACTGTTTTTT CASRLTVMHEKLFF TRBJ1-4 14 TRBV19 . .
TGTGCCAGCAGTGAATGGGCGACCGGCGGGGGGGAACCCTACGAGCAGTACTTC CASSEWATGGGEPYEQYF TRBJ2-7 18 TRBV6-1 few TRBD2
TGCGCCAGCAGCTTGGCCGCGCGGGTCCGCACAGATACGCAGTATTTT CASSLAARVRTDTQYF TRBJ2-3 16 TRBV5-1 . .
TGTGCCAGCAGCTTAACTACGGAGGGGGCGGGTGAAAAACTGTTTTTT CASSLTTEGAGEKLFF TRBJ1-4 16 TRBV7-9 . TRBD1
TGTGCCAGCAGCGTCCCAGGGGTAGGCTACACCTTC CASSVPGVGYTF TRBJ1-2 12 TRBV9 once .
TGTGCCAGCAGTGAAGGGACAGGGTCATCCGAGCAGTACTTC CASSEGTGSSEQYF TRBJ2-7 14 TRBV6-5 . TRBD1
TGTGCCAGCAGCTTGAAGGGGATTCTTACACCCCTCCACTTT CASSLKGILTPLHF TRBJ1-6 14 TRBV5-4 . .
TGTGCCAGCAGCTTAGGGGGCGAGCAGCCCCAGCATTTT CASSLGGEQPQHF TRBJ1-5 13 TRBV7-9 . .
TGCGCCAGCAGCTTGCTAGCGGGGGGGGTAGATACGCAGTATTTT CASSLLAGGVDTQYF TRBJ2-3 15 TRBV5-1 few TRBD2
TGTACCAGCAGCTTAGTTCAGGGCGGCACTGAAGCTTTCTTT CTSSLVQGGTEAFF TRBJ1-1 14 TRBV7-9 . .
TGTGCCAGCAGGGCGCCCTGGGGGGGGGAAAAACTGTTTTTT CASRAPWGGEKLFF TRBJ1-4 14 TRBV2 . .
TGTGCCAGCAGCTTAGTTTGGGGCGCTGAAGCTTTCTTT CASSLVWGAEAFF TRBJ1-1 13 TRBV11-3 . .
TGTGCCAGCAGCCTAGGGGTCTCAGGGACAACTAATGAAAAACTGTTTTTT CASSLGVSGTTNEKLFF TRBJ1-4 17 TRBV11-2 . .
TGTGCCAGCAGTGAAAGGGCCGCGGGTGGGCCCCAGCATTTT CASSERAAGGPQHF TRBJ1-5 14 TRBV2 once .
TGTGCCAGCAGTGACCACTACGGCTATGGCTACACCTTC CASSDHYGYGYTF TRBJ1-2 13 TRBV6-1 . .
TGTGCCAGCAGCGTAGCTACCGGGGGGACCGGGGAGCTGTTTTTT CASSVATGGTGELFF TRBJ2-2 15 TRBV9 . TRBD2
TGTGCCAGCAGCCCGGGACAGGGGGCGCGTGGCTACACCTTC CASSPGQGARGYTF TRBJ1-2 14 TRBV28 . TRBD1